This T cell receptor (beta chain) comes out of a study of regulatory T cells in long-lasting Graves disease. In the study overall: Patients with persistent Graves' disease had over 5 years of antithyroid drugs and persistent TSH receptor antibodies. Study-wide findings and caveats: Under persistent disease, TRBV28, TRBJ1-2 and TRBJ2-5 were used preferentially.

Libraries of TCR beta came from iRepertoire HTBI primers plus Arm-PCR of CDR3 regions. MiXCR, applied by TCRdb to the multiplex PCR reads, yields one record per CDR3 protein. This sample has 300,000 or so distinct CDR3 sequences, with around 19% found just once. Regarding time point: persistent/refractory GD, antithyroid drugs over 5 years with positive TRAb. PBMC-derived RNA was used for the TCR library. Graves' disease diagnosis relied on American Thyroid Association guidelines. The peripheral blood volume drawn was around 9.6 milliliters, and it was collected into EDTA tubes. Of note for this clonotype: Its antigen is undetermined.

The CDR3 runs 14 residues. V was pared by 8 bases and J by 0 bases, with 12 bases between. Germline CDR1 and CDR2: MNHGY and SAAAGT. This clonotype was obtained from a female donor with Graves disease. This specimen consisted of peripheral blood mononuclear cells (PBMCs), obtained when the disease was refractory, from a patient treated with antithyroid drugs. V and J are TRBV6-8 and TRBJ2-3; D is ambiguous. The CDR3 here is CASDGLESTDTQYF. For the CDR3, the DNA is TGTGCCAGCGACGGATTGGAAAGCACAGATACGCAGTATTTT.